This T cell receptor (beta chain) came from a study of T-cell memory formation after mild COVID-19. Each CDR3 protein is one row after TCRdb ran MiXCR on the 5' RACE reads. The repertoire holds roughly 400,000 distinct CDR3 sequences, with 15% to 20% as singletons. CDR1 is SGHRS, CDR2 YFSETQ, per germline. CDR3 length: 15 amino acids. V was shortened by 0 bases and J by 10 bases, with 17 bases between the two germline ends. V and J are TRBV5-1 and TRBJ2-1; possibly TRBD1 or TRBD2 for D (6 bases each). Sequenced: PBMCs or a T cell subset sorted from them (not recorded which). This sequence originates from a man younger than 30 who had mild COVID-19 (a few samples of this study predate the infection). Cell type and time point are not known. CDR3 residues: CASSLAGNIGGEQFF. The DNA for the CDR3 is TGCGCCAGCAGCTTGGCCGGGAACATCGGGGGCGAGCAGTTCTTC.